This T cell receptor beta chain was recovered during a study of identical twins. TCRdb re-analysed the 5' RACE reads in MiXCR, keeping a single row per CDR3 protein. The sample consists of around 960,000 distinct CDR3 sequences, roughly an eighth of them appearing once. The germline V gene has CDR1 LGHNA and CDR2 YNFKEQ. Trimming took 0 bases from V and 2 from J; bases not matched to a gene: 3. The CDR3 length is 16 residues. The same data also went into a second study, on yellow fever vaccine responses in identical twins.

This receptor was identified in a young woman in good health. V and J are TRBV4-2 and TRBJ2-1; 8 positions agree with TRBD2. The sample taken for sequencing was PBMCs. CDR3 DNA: TGTGCCAGCAGCCAAGAAAGGCGGGAGGCCTACAATGAGCAGTTCTTC. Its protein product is CASSQERREAYNEQFF.